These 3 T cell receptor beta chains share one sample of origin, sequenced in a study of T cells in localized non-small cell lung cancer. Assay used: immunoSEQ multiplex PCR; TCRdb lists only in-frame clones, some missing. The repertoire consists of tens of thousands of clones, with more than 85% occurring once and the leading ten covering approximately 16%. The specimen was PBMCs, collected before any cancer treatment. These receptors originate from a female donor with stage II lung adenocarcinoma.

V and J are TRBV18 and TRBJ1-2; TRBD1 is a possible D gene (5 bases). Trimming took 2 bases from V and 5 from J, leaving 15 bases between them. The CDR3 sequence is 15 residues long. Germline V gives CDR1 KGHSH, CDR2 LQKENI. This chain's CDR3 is CASSPARGREYGYTF. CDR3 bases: TGTGCCAGCTCACCAGCGAGGGGCCGGGAATATGGCTACACCTTC.

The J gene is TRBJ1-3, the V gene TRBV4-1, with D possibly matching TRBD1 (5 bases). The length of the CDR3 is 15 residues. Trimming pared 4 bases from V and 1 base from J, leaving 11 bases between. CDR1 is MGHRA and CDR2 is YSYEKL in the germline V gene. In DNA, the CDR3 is TGCGCCAGCAGCCCCGTGGGGCTTTCTGGAAACACCATATATTTT. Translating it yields CASSPVGLSGNTIYF.

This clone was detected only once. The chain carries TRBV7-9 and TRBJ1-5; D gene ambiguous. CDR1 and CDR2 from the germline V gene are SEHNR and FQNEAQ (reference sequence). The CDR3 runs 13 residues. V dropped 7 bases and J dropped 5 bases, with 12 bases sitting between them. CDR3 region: CASTQVGDQPQHF. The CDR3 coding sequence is TGTGCCAGCACCCAGGTTGGAGATCAGCCCCAGCATTTT. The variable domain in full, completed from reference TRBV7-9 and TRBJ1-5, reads DTGVSQNPRHKITKRGQNVTFRCDPISEHNRLYWYRQTLGQGPEFLTYFQNEAQLEKSRLLSDRFSAERPKGSFSTLEIQRTEQGDSAMYLCASTQVGDQPQHFGDGTRLSIL.